This record covers a single TCR beta chain. The entry originates in a study of blood T cell repertoires in COVID-19. Turning to the study itself: Sites in the United States, Italy and Spain provided acute and convalescent COVID-19 samples. Nucleic acid was either cDNA or gDNA, and it came from T cells, B-cell-depleted T cells, or PBMCs.

The CDR3 is made up of 13 amino acids. V was shortened by 6 bases and J by 0 bases, with 9 bases between the two germline ends. CDR1 MGHDK and CDR2 SYGVNS come from the germline V gene. In the study's own analysis: Estimated nucleated cell counts came from reference gene primer amplification. Sequenced by immunoSEQ multiplex PCR; TCRdb stores in-frame clones only, minus some. From that table come the V and J calls and clone size; the DNA was used to work out D and trimming. The sample holds some 120,000 clones, approximately 82% seen once. This receptor was taken from a man aged 65-85 years with active or convalescent COVID-19. Material: peripheral blood. The chain joins TRBV25-1 to TRBJ2-7, with a weak D call TRBD2 (5 bases). Written as DNA, the CDR3 is TGTGCCAGCAGCCTAGCTAGCTCCTACGAGCAGTACTTC. Residues: CASSLASSYEQYF.